Detailed here is one TCR beta chain. What it binds is not known. Next came a second PCR, run for about 7 to 11 cycles, which used a sample-barcoded 5' primer along with a J-beta primer mix. Each single sample gave us at least 2.5 million CDR3-containing paired-end reads. Using its own MiXCR run on the 5' RACE reads, TCRdb lists one record per CDR3 protein. The data show around 1,900,000 distinct CDR3 sequences, more than 35% seen once. This record comes from a study of blood T cells in healthy people across ages. Findings and caveats of the study: TCR beta diversity, measured per million T cells, fell in a roughly linear way with age. More naive CD4+ cells and higher diversity marked long-lived donors relative to aged donors.

Germline values: CDR1 LGHDT, CDR2 YNNKEL (reference sequence). This CDR3 has 15 residues. V was clipped by 5 bases and J by 4 bases, with 15 bases between them. Input material: blood. The rearrangement links TRBV3-1 to TRBJ1-5; D unclear. The sequence was collected from a human donor in good health. The CDR3: CASSSSPGLNQPQHF. The CDR3 nucleotides read TGTGCCAGCAGCTCTTCCCCCGGATTGAATCAGCCCCAGCATTTT.